The clone carrying this T cell receptor (beta chain) turned up a few times. The data are from a study of T cells after yellow fever vaccination. As TCR cDNA was made by 5'RACE template switching, a universal primer site and UMIs were added. TCRdb used MiXCR to reprocess the 5' RACE reads, holding one entry per CDR3 protein. The sample holds a few hundred thousand distinct CDR3 sequences, around 4.9% seen once. CDR3 length: 13 residues. Germline loops: CDR1 ENHRY, CDR2 SYGVKD. V trimming: 7 bases; J trimming: 0 bases; junction bases outside the gene matches: 2. The sequence was obtained from a man aged 18 to 30 who received the YFV17D yellow fever vaccine. This chain connects TRBV10-3 to TRBJ1-1; 7 nucleotides agree with TRBD1. Source: CD4+ T cells sorted from PBMCs, taken on the day of the yellow fever booster vaccination. The CDR3: CAITDRVNTEAFF. CDR3 nucleotides: TGTGCCATCACAGACAGGGTGAACACTGAAGCTTTCTTT.